These T cell receptor beta chains were read from a single sample in a study of vaccination effects on CD4 cells after COVID-19. The antigens for these receptors are not known. Sequenced by immunoSEQ multiplex PCR; TCRdb stores in-frame clones only, minus some. The sample consists of some 69,000 clones, 65% to 75% of them appearing once. Sequenced here: CD4+ T cells from PBMCs cultured with HCoV-NL63 spike peptides, sampled before COVID-19 vaccination. The receptors were gathered from a human donor who received a COVID-19 vaccine. Both conserved end residues are part of each CDR3.

v_call | cdr3_length | cdr3_aa
TRBV3-1/TRBV3-2 | 15 | CASSRGQVTTGELFF
TRBV2 | 15 | CASSPNTAANSPLHF
TRBV4-1 | 17 | CASSQDPAGGAADTQYF
TRBV28 | 16 | CASTLKLTGRSETQYF
TRBV2 | 13 | CASSFTDTDTQYF
TRBV24-1 | 17 | CATSDLAGTGGYYEQFF
TRBV18 | 14 | CASSPQASNNEQFF
TRBV24-1 | 14 | CATSDPTRNQPQHF
TRBV5-6 | 16 | CASSLVRGAGANVLTF
TRBV7-3 | 14 | CATTPGPNTGELFF
TRBV24-1 | 17 | CATSDLRGGLRTDTQYF
TRBV7-2 | 16 | CASSLATGRPNEKLFF
TRBV10-2 | 13 | CASSEEYNQPQHF
TRBV19 | 14 | CASSLDRGGYEQFF
TRBV29-1 | 14 | CSARDSSGANVLTF
TRBV7-2 | 13 | CASSLMYGDGYTF
TRBV5-1 | 15 | CASSPGDLNTGELFF
TRBV19 | 13 | CASRGGARETQYF
TRBV7-9 | 14 | CASSLDRGGDEQFF
TRBV18 | 15 | CASSELYSGANVLTF
TRBV5-4 | 14 | CASSLRGGDTEAFF
TRBV5-1 | 15 | CASSPVVGDGNTIYF
TRBV7-2 | 13 | CASSLDWTGEAFF
TRBV28 | 13 | CASSSGTTYGYTF
TRBV19 | 13 | CASSEKRVTEAFF
TRBV7-9 | 15 | CASSFRGPDTGELFF
TRBV3-1/TRBV3-2 | 17 | CASSQKSGGPYQETQYF
TRBV4-1 | 14 | CASSPPDSNQPQHF
TRBV10-3 | 16 | CAISEPGGYSNQPQHF
TRBV3-1/TRBV3-2 | 15 | CASSRRTGEDYGYTF
TRBV6-2/TRBV6-3 | 13 | CASSQGSYYGYTF
TRBV5-5 | 14 | CASSYDIRTDTQYF
TRBV19 | 13 | CASLRTGQTEAFF
TRBV13 | 17 | CASSLAFGQGSVETQYF
TRBV19 | 17 | CASSQTGAADSNQPQHF
TRBV6-1 | 13 | CASSELGNTEAFF
TRBV21-1 | 16 | CASSSSGGAGNQPQHF
TRBV7-2 | 15 | CASGRGGERQETQYF
TRBV18 | 16 | CASSPRTGQAGNTIYF
TRBV7-2 | 17 | CASSPQPLTGNNQPQHF
TRBV18 | 14 | CASSPRQVSNEQFF
TRBV6-5 | 13 | CASIGEIGEKLFF
TRBV11-2 | 12 | CASSFSNSPLHF
TRBV2 | 15 | CASSALQGFNQPQHF
TRBV30 | 13 | CAWSVGLFNEQFF
TRBV19 | 14 | CASSTSGATDTQYF
TRBV5-1 | 12 | CASSLPQETQYF
TRBV3-1/TRBV3-2 | 11 | CASSQVGVQFF
TRBV27 | 16 | CASTSKVGPVNYGYTF
TRBV7-2 | 11 | CASTGRETQYF
TRBV6-2/TRBV6-3 | 16 | CASSYEWGTQNTEAFF
TRBV7-7 | 15 | CASSLRGTSGETQYF
TRBV19 | 17 | CASSTALGTGSTDTQYF
TRBV6-6 | 12 | CASSFPGDTQYF
TRBV12-3/TRBV12-4 | 13 | CASSLTENTEAFF